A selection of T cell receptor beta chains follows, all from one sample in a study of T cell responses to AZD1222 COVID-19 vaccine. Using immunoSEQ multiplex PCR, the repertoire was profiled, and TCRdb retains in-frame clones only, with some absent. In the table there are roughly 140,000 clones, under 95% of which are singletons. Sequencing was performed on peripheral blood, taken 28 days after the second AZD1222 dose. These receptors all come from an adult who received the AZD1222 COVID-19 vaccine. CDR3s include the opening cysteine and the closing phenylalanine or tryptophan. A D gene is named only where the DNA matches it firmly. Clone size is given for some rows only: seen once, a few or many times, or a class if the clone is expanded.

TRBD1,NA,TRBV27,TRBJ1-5,TGTGCCAGCCGTCCGAATTACAGGGGAATGGGTCAGCCCCAGCATTTT,CASRPNYRGMGQPQHF
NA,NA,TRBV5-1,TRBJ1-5,TGCGCCAGCAGCTTATTTAGCAATCAGCCCCAGCATTTT,CASSLFSNQPQHF
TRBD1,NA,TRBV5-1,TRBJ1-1,TGCGCCAGCAGCTTGGCCTTGGGACAGAGCATGAACACTGAAGCTTTCTTT,CASSLALGQSMNTEAFF
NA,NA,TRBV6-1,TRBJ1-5,TGTGCCAGCAGTGAAGGCCCGGGTAGCAATCAGCCCCAGCATTTT,CASSEGPGSNQPQHF
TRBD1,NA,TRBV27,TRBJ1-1,TGTGCCAGCAGTCTTACAGGGGGGAACACTGAAGCTTTCTTT,CASSLTGGNTEAFF
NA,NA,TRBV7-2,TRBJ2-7,TGTGCCAGCAGCCTTGGGGGCGCGGGAAGCTCCTACGAGCAGTACTTC,CASSLGGAGSSYEQYF
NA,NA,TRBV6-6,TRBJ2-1,TGTGCCAGCAGTTACCGCGCATTTACCTACAATGAGCAGTTCTTC,CASSYRAFTYNEQFF
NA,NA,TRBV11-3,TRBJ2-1,TGTGCCAGCAGCTTAGAGCAGGGGAATGAGCAGTTCTTC,CASSLEQGNEQFF
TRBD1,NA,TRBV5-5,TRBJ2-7,TGTGCCAGCAGGGCGGACAGGGATGCCGAGCAGTACTTC,CASRADRDAEQYF
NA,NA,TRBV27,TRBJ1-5,TGTGCCAGCAGTTCTGTGGGGGCGTATCAGCCCCAGCATTTT,CASSSVGAYQPQHF
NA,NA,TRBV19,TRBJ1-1,TGTGCCAGTAGTTGGGTCACGGGGGCGGACACTGAAGCTTTCTTT,CASSWVTGADTEAFF
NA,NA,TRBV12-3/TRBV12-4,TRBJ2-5,TGTGCCAGCAGCCCTCAGTCCGGAGAGACCCAGTACTTC,CASSPQSGETQYF
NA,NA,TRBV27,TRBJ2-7,TGTGCCAGCAGTTTAGACGGTACCTACGAGCAGTACTTC,CASSLDGTYEQYF
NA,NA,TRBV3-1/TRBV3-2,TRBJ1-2,TGTGCCAGCAGCCATCTCGGGTCCGAAGAGGATGGCTACACCTTC,CASSHLGSEEDGYTF
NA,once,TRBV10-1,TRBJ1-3,TGCGCCAGCAGTGAGTCATCTGTACCTGGAAACACCATATATTTT,CASSESSVPGNTIYF
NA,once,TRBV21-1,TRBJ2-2,TGTGCCAGCAGCAAATCTCCTAGCTTGGCCGGGGAGCTGTTTTTT,CASSKSPSLAGELFF
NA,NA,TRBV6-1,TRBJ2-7,TGTGCCAGCAGTGAGGGGGAGATTATATACGAGCAGTACTTC,CASSEGEIIYEQYF
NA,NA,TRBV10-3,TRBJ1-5,TGTGCCATCAGTGGAGGACAGCCCAATCAGCCCCAGCATTTT,CAISGGQPNQPQHF
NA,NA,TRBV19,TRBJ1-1,TGTGCCACCCAAGGAAGGGGCTTGAACACTGAAGCTTTCTTT,CATQGRGLNTEAFF
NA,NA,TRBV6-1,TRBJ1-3,TGTGCCAGCAGTGAAAGATTAGGACTTTCTGGAAACACCATATATTTT,CASSERLGLSGNTIYF
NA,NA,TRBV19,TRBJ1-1,TGTGCCAGTAGTAGGTGGGGCACTGAAGCTTTCTTT,CASSRWGTEAFF
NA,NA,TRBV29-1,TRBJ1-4,TGCAGCGCCTGGGACTGGGCAACTAATGAAAAACTGTTTTTT,CSAWDWATNEKLFF
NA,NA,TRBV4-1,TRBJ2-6,TGCGCCAGCAGCCAATTGAAGGGGCCCTCTGGGGCCAACGTCCTGACTTTC,CASSQLKGPSGANVLTF
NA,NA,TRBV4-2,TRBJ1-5,TGTGCCAGCAGCCCCTCCACGGGGGTAAGTCAGCCCCAGCATTTT,CASSPSTGVSQPQHF
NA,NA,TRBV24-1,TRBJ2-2,TGTGCCACCAGTGTGGGGGGGCAGGCCCTGAACACCGGGGAGCTGTTTTTT,CATSVGGQALNTGELFF
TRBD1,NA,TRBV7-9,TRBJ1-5,TGTGCCAGCAGCCCGGGACAGGGGGTTCAGCCCCAGCATTTT,CASSPGQGVQPQHF
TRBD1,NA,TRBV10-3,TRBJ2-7,TGTGCCACGGTCCAGGGGGCAGGCTCCTACGAGCAGTACTTC,CATVQGAGSYEQYF
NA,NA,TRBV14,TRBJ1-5,TGTGCCAGCAGCCAAGATGGGGATCAGCCCCAGCATTTT,CASSQDGDQPQHF
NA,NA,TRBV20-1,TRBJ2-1,TGCAGTGCCCGAAAAGTCAATGAGCAGTTCTTC,CSARKVNEQFF
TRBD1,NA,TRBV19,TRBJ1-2,TGTGCCAGTAGTGCAGGGACAGGGCGAAACTATGGCTACACCTTC,CASSAGTGRNYGYTF
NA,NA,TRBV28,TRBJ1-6,TGTGCCAGCAGTCTACACGACAGTAATTCACCCCTCCACTTT,CASSLHDSNSPLHF
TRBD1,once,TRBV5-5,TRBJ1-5,TGTGCCAGCAGCTTGAGACCCGGGACAGGGGGCAATCAGCCCCAGCATTTT,CASSLRPGTGGNQPQHF
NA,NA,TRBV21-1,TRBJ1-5,TGTGCCAGCAGCAAAGTCAGTCCGGGGCGCAATCAGCCCCAGCATTTT,CASSKVSPGRNQPQHF
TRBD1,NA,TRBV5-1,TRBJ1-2,TGCGCCAGCAGCTTGAACGTCGGGGCAGGGGGCTCCATGGATGGCTACACCTTC,CASSLNVGAGGSMDGYTF
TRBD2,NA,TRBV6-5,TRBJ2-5,TGTGCCAGCAGCCGGGAGGAAGAGACCCAGTACTTC,CASSREEETQYF
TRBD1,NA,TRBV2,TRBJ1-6,TGTGCCAGCAGCTTGTTGGGACAGGGTGGATCTTCACCCCTCCACTTT,CASSLLGQGGSSPLHF
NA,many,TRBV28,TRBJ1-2,TGTGCCAGCAGTTTAGTTAGATATGGCTACACCTTC,CASSLVRYGYTF
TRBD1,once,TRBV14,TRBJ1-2,TGTGCCAGCAGCCAAGATCGTACTGGGACAGGTGGTACCTTC,CASSQDRTGTGGTF
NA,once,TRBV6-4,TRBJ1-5,TGTGCCAGCAGTGAAGGTCATAGCAATCAGCCCCAGCATTTT,CASSEGHSNQPQHF
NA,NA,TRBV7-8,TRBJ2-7,TGTGCCAGCAGCTTAGGTTGGTCGTCCTACGAGCAGTACTTC,CASSLGWSSYEQYF
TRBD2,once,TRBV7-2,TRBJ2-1,TGTGCCAGCAGCTTACAGGGACTAGCAGGCGACAATGAGCAGTTCTTC,CASSLQGLAGDNEQFF